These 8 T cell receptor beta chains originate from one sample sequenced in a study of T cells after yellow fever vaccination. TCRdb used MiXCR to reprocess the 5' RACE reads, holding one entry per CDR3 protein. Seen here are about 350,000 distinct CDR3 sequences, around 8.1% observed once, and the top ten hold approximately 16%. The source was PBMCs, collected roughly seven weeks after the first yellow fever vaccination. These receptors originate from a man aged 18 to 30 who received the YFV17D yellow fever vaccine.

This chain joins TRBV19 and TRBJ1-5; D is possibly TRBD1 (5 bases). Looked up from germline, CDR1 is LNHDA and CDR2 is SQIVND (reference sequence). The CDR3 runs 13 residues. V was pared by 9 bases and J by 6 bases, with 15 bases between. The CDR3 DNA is TGTGCCAGCTGCAGGGATCTGGGTCAGCCCCAGCATTTT. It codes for CASCRDLGQPQHF.

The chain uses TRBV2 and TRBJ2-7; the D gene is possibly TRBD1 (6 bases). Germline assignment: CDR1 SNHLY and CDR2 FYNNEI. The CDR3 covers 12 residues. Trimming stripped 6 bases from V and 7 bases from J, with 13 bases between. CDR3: CASRYTGPEQYV. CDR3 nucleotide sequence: TGTGCCAGCAGGTATACAGGGCCAGAGCAGTACGTC.

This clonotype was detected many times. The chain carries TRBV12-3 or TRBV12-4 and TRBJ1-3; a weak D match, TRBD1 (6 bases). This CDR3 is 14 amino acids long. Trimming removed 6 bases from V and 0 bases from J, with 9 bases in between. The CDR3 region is CASRGTSSGNTIYF. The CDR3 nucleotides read TGTGCCAGCAGGGGGACAAGCTCTGGAAACACCATATATTTT.

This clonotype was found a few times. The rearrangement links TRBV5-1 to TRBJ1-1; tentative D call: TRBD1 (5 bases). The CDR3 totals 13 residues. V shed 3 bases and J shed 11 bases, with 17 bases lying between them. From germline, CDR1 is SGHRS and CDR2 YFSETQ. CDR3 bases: TGCGCCAGCAGCTCAGGGTCGGGAACGATCGCTTTCTTT. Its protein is CASSSGSGTIAFF.

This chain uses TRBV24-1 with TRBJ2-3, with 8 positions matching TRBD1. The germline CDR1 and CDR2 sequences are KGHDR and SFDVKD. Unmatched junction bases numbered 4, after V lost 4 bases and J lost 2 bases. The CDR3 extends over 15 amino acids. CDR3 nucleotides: TGTGCCACCAGTGACCCGGGACAGGCCACAGATACGCAGTATTTT. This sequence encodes CATSDPGQATDTQYF.

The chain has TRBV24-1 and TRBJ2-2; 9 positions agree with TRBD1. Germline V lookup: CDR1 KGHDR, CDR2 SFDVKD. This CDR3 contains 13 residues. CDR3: CDTTGGSGGELFF. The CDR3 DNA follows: TGTGACACTACAGGGGGCTCTGGCGGGGAGCTGTTTTTT.

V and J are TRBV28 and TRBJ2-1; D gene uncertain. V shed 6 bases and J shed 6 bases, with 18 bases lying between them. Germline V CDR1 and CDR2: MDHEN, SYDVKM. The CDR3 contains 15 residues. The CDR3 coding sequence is TGTGCCAGCAGGGGCCGGACGGACCTTTTCAATGAGCAGTTCTTC. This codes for CASRGRTDLFNEQFF.

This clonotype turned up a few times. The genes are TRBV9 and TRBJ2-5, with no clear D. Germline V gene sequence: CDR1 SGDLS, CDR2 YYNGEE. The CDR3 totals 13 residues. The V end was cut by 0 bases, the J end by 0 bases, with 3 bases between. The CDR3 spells CASSVADQETQYF. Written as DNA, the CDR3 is TGTGCCAGCAGCGTAGCTGACCAAGAGACCCAGTACTTC.